This entry features one T cell receptor beta chain sequence. The sample originates from a study of blood T cell repertoires in COVID-19. V lost 6 bases to trimming and J lost 6 bases, with 12 bases between them. Looked up from germline, CDR1 is KGHSH and CDR2 is LQKENI. CDR3 length equals 13 residues. Profiling relied on immunoSEQ multiplex PCR, and the TCRdb table lists in-frame clones only, not all of them. The sample lists 150,000 to 200,000 clones, around 87% occurring once. The sequenced sample was PBMCs or T cells enriched from blood (not recorded which). The chain joins TRBV18 to TRBJ1-5; D is perhaps TRBD1 (6 bases). The receptor comes from a woman between 40 and 55 years old in a cohort exposed to, infected with or recovered from COVID-19 (not recorded which). The CDR3 sequence: CASSGEGGQPQHF. The CDR3 nucleotides are TGTGCCAGCTCCGGGGAGGGGGGTCAGCCCCAGCATTTT.